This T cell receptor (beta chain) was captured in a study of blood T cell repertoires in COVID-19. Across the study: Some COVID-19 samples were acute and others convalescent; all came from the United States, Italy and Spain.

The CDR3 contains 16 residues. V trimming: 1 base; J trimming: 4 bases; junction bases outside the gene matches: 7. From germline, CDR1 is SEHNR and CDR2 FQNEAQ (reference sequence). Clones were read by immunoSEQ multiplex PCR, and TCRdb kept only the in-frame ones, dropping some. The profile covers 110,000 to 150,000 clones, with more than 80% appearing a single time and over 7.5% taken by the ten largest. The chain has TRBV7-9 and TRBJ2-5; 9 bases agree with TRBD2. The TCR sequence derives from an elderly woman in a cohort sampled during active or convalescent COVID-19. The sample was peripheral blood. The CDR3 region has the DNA TGTGCCAGCAGCTTAGGCAGTAGCGGGGGACTAGAGACCCAGTACTTC. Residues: CASSLGSSGGLETQYF. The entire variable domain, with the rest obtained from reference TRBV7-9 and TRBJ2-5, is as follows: DTGVSQNPRHKITKRGQNVTFRCDPISEHNRLYWYRQTLGQGPEFLTYFQNEAQLEKSRLLSDRFSAERPKGSFSTLEIQRTEQGDSAMYLCASSLGSSGGLETQYFGPGTRLLVL.